The text below deals with one T cell receptor beta chain. This sample is part of a study of blood T cell repertoires in COVID-19. Sequencing used immunoSEQ multiplex PCR; TCRdb keeps in-frame clones, though not all of them. The sample carries around 250,000 clones, about 82% recorded once. The sample was PBMCs or T cells enriched from blood (not recorded which). The clonotype comes from a woman aged 50 to 60 with acute COVID-19.

The CDR3 reads CASSLSQNTEAFF. Here the CDR3 DNA reads TGCGCCAGCAGCTTGAGCCAGAACACTGAAGCTTTCTTT. The chain joins TRBV5-1 to TRBJ1-1; the D is unclear. Germline V lookup: CDR1 SGHRS, CDR2 YFSETQ. The CDR3 runs to 13 residues. V shed 1 base and J shed 1 base, with 5 bases lying between them. Full variable domain (outside the CDR3, taken from reference TRBV5-1 and TRBJ1-1): KAGVTQTPRYLIKTRGQQVTLSCSPISGHRSVSWYQQTPGQGLQFLFEYFSETQRNKGNFPGRFSGRQFSNSRSEMNVSTLELGDSALYLCASSLSQNTEAFFGQGTRLTVV.